This record covers a single T cell receptor beta chain. Generated by immunoSEQ multiplex PCR, the TCRdb table keeps only in-frame clones and is missing some. The data show 12,000 or so clones, just over 70% seen once. The entry originates in a study of blood T cell repertoires in COVID-19. Whole-study context: COVID-19 samples, acute and convalescent, were from the United States, Italy and Spain. Sources were T cells, B-cell-depleted T cells, or PBMCs; the material itself was cDNA or gDNA.

This CDR3 spans 15 amino acids. In germline, CDR1 is GTSNPN, CDR2 SVGIG (reference sequence). The V end lost 0 bases, the J end lost 4 bases, and 13 bases lay between the germline ends. Patients of the Seattle cohort, enrolled during active infection, were followed longitudinally. The source is a man aged 55 to 69 with COVID-19, enrolled during active disease. This chain uses TRBV30 with TRBJ1-5, with no clear D. The sequenced sample was peripheral blood. CDR3 nucleotides: TGTGCCTGGAGTGTTAGCTTATCCGAGAATCAGCCCCAGCATTTT. Its translation: CAWSVSLSENQPQHF.